The clone carrying this T cell receptor (beta chain) has just one count. Antigen unknown. A much larger clone is a single base away; this may be a read error. The same CDR3 can be traced to other DNA sequences in this sample. Profiling relied on immunoSEQ multiplex PCR, and the TCRdb table lists in-frame clones only, not all of them. Among some 320,000 clones listed, approximately 90% were seen once. This CDR3 region has 11 residues. V lost 2 bases, J lost 3 bases, and 1 base lay in between. In germline, CDR1 is SGHNT, CDR2 YYREEE (reference sequence). The entry originates in a study of cytomegalovirus exposure and HLA in healthy donors. Study findings and constraints: Published work reported that the classifier diagnosed cytomegalovirus status with high specificity and sensitivity. CMV antigen specificity of a few CMV-associated chains was confirmed in vitro. A list of roughly 180 TCR beta chains associated with cytomegalovirus was given.

The J gene is TRBJ2-3, the V gene TRBV5-4; D is uncertain. This receptor was obtained from a young woman in good health and CMV-seropositive. The sequencing sample was made of PBMCs. The CDR3 DNA sequence: TGTGCCAGCAGCTTAACAGATACGCAGTATTTT. Its translation: CASSLTDTQYF.